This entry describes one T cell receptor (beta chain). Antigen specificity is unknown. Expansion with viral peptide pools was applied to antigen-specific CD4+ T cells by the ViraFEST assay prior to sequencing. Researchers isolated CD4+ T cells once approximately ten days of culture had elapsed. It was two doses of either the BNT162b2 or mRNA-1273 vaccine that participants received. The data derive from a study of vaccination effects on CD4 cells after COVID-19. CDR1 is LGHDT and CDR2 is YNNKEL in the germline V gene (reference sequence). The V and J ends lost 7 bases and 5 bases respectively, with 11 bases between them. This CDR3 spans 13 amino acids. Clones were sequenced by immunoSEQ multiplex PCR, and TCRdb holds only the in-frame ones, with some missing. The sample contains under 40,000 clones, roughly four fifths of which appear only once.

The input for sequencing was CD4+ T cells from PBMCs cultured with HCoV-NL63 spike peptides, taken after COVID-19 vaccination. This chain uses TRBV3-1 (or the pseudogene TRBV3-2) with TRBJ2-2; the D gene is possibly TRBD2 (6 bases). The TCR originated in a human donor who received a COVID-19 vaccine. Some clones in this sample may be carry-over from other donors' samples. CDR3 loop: CASTTSNTGELFF. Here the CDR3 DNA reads TGTGCCAGCACCACTAGCAATACCGGGGAGCTGTTTTTT.